This T cell receptor beta chain was recorded in a study of T cell responses to AZD1222 COVID-19 vaccine (TCRdb year 2021). Turning to the overall study: A total of 230 to 250 trial participants underwent TCR sequencing, of whom roughly 210 received two doses of AZD1222 and about 25 received two doses of the MenACWY control vaccine. Enrollment into the trials was organized by age into subgroups of 18-55, 56-69 and 70-plus years, and those subgroups contained approximately 150, 30 and 60 TCR-sequenced participants, respectively.

About this clone itself: The specificity of this receptor is unknown. No per-base quality is available; no much larger clone lies one base away.

V and J are truncated by 4 bases and 6 bases respectively, leaving an intervening sequence of 24 bases. The germline V gene encodes CDR1 MDHEN and CDR2 SYDVKM. The CDR3 covers 17 residues, taking in both the cysteine and the phenylalanine. Only the CDR3 region is kept as DNA, spanning 51 bases read in frame from base 1. Beyond this particular receptor, the publication reports: Conclusions about previously exposed vaccinees were limited because only a handful of AZD1222 recipients were SARS-CoV-2 seropositive at baseline. Spike-specific TCR breadth and depth rose significantly after two AZD1222 doses compared with day 0 and with MenACWY recipients. The vaccine-associated CD4 TCRs covered the entire spike protein, and the dominant responses fell in regions 160-218 and 743-854. In the small 56-69-year group, the increase in depth fell short of significance, most likely because of low power. Because no day 14 peak-response samples were available, the repertoires could be characterized only after the peak T cell response. Reportedly, close to half of the unique spike-specific TCRs recognized epitopes lying outside the regions that are mutated in the B.1.351 and B.1.1.7 variants. Participants were mostly white British and included more females than males, and it was suggested by the authors that clonal diversity may have been underestimated.

The time point label on this specimen signifies: about 28 days (+/-7) after the second vaccine dose. AZD1222 recipients with second doses at about 4 weeks or about 12 weeks were pooled, because spike-specific TCR depth and breadth did not differ between schedules. Samples from vaccinated people were obtained from the UK trials COV001 and COV002, which included a single-blind randomized controlled phase 2/3 trial of AZD1222 (ChAdOx1 nCoV-19) in healthy adults. For TCRbeta chain sequencing, PBMC samples from trial participants were taken at day 0 and at day 28 after the second dose. The CDR3 regions of human TCRbeta chains were subjected to immunosequencing. The authors' pipeline ran thus. Repertoire TCRs were matched against a reference library of SARS-CoV-2-specific TCRs generated with the MIRA antigen-specificity platform. Breadth was defined as the fraction of unique TCRs that were SARS-CoV-2-associated. Depth was defined as the fraction of total T cells that were SARS-CoV-2-associated. Using the MIRA data, every spike-specific TCR was mapped to the spike region that the TCR reacted to and assigned to either a CD4 or a CD8 class. Log10-transformed breadth and depth values were compared by one-way ANOVA with Sidak's multiple comparisons tests. TCRdb provides this immuneACCESS table in a form limited to in-frame rearrangements. Some clones are lacking; in checked studies, under half of them reflect an unresolved V gene, and why the rest are absent is not known. The DNA was the basis for D and trimming; V, J and clone size are from that table. This sample gives 40,000 to 55,000 clones in total; about 90% of them show up just once. The ten top clones hold 0.95% to 1.3% of the sample.

The sequencing here drew on peripheral blood, taken 28 days after the second AZD1222 dose. The sequence was collected from an adult who received the AZD1222 COVID-19 vaccine. This sequence uses TRBV28 and TRBJ1-1; matching of 5 bases hints at TRBD1 as the D gene. The encoded CDR3 is CASSWRLKGRNVAEAFF. The DNA sequence is TGTGCCAGCAGTTGGAGGCTTAAGGGGAGGAACGTCGCTGAAGCTTTCTTT.